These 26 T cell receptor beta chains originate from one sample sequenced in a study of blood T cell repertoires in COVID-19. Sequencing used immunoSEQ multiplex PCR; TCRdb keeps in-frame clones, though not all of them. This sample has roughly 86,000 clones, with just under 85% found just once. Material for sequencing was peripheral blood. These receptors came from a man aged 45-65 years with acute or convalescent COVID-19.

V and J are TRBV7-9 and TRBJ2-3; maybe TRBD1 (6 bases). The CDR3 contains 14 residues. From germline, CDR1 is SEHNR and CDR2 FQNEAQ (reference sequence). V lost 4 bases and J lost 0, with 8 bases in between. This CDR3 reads CASSSGASTDTQYF. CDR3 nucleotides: TGTGCCAGCAGCTCAGGGGCGAGCACAGATACGCAGTATTTT.

This CDR3 reads CAWTGTSRDQPQHF. CDR3 bases: TGTGCCTGGACCGGGACATCCCGTGATCAGCCCCAGCATTTT. The chain uses TRBV30 and TRBJ1-5; D might be TRBD1 (6 bases). Trimming took off 4 bases at V and 5 bases at J, with 15 bases between the two ends. This CDR3 comprises 14 residues. CDR1 and CDR2 from the germline V gene are GTSNPN and SVGIG (reference sequence).

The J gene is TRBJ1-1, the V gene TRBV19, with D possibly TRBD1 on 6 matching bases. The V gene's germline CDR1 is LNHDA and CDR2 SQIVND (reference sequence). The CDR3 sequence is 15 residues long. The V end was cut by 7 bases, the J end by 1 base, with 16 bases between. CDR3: CASILRGTSNTEAFF. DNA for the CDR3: TGTGCCAGTATCCTAAGGGGGACATCGAACACTGAAGCTTTCTTT.

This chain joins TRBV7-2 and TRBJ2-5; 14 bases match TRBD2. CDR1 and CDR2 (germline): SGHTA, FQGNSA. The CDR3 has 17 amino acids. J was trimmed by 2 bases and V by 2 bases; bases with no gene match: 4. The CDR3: CASSLSGLAGGQETQYF. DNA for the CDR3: TGTGCCAGCAGCTTATCAGGACTAGCGGGGGGTCAAGAGACCCAGTACTTC.

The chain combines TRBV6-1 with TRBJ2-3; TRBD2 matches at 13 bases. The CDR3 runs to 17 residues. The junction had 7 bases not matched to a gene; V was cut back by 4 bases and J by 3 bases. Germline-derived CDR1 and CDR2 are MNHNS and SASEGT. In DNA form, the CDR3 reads TGTGCCAGCAGTGGTTGGGGGACTAGCGGGGATACAGATACGCAGTATTTT. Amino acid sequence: CASSGWGTSGDTDTQYF.

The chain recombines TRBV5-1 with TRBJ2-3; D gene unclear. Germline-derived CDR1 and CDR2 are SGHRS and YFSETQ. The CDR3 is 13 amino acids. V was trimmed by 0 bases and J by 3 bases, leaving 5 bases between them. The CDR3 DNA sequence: TGCGCCAGCAGCTTGGTGTCGACAGATACGCAGTATTTT. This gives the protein CASSLVSTDTQYF. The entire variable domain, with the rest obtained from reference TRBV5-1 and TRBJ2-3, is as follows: KAGVTQTPRYLIKTRGQQVTLSCSPISGHRSVSWYQQTPGQGLQFLFEYFSETQRNKGNFPGRFSGRQFSNSRSEMNVSTLELGDSALYLCASSLVSTDTQYFGPGTRLTVL.

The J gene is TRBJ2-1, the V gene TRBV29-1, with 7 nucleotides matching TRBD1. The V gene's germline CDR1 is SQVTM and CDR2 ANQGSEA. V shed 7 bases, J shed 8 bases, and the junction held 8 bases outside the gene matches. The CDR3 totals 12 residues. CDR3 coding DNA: TGCAGCGGGGCCGAACAGGGGTATGAGCAGTTCTTC. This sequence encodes CSGAEQGYEQFF.

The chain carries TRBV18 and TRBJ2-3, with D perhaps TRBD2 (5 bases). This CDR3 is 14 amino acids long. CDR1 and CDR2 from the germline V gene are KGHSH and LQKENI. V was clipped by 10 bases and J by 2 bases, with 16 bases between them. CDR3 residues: CATQVSGNTDTQYF. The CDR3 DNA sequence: TGTGCCACCCAAGTGAGCGGAAACACAGATACGCAGTATTTT. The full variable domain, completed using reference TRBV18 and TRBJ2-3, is NAGVMQNPRHLVRRRGQEARLRCSPMKGHSHVYWYRQLPEEGLKFMVYLQKENIIDESGMPKERFSAEFPKEGPSILRIQQVVRGDSAAYFCATQVSGNTDTQYFGPGTRLTVL.

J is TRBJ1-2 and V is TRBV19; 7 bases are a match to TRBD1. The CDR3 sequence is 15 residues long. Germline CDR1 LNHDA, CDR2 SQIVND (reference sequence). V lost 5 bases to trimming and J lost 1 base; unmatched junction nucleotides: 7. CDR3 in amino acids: CASSEHHRGNYGYTF. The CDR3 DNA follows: TGTGCCAGTAGTGAGCATCACAGGGGTAACTATGGCTACACCTTC.

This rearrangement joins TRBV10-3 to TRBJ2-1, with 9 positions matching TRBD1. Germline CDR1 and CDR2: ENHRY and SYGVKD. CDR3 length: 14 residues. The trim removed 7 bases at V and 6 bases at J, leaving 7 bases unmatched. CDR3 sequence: CAIKPGQGSNEQFF. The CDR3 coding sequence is TGTGCCATCAAACCGGGACAGGGATCCAATGAGCAGTTCTTC.

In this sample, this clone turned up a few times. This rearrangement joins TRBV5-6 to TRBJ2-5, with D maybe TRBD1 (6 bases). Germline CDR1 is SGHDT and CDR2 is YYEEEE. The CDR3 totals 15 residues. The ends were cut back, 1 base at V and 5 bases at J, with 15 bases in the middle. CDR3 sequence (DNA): TGTGCCAGCAGCTTGTCCGGACAGTGGTGGGAGACCCAGTACTTC. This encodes CASSLSGQWWETQYF.

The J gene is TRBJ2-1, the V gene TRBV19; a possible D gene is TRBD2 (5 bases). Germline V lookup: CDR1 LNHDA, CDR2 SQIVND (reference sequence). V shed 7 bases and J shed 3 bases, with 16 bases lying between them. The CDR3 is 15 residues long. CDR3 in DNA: TGTGCCAGTAAGCCCGGGATCTCCAGCTACAATGAGCAGTTCTTC. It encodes CASKPGISSYNEQFF.

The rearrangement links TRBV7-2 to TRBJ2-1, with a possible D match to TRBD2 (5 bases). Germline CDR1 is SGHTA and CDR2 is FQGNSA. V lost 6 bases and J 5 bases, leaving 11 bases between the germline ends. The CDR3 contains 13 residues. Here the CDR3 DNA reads TGTGCCAGCAGGGACTTCGGAGACAATGAGCAGTTCTTC. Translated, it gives CASRDFGDNEQFF.

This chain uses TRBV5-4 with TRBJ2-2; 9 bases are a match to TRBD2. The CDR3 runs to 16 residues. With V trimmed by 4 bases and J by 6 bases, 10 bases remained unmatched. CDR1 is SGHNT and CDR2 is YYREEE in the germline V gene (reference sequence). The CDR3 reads CASSTPGLAFAGELFF. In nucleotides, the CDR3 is TGTGCCAGCAGCACCCCGGGACTAGCTTTCGCCGGGGAGCTGTTTTTT.

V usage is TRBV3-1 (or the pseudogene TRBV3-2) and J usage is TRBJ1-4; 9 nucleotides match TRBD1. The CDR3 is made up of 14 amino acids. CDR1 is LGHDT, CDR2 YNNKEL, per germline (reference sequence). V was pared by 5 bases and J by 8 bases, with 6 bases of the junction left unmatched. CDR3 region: CASSDGQGWEKLFF. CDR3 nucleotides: TGTGCCAGCAGCGACGGACAGGGGTGGGAAAAACTGTTTTTT.

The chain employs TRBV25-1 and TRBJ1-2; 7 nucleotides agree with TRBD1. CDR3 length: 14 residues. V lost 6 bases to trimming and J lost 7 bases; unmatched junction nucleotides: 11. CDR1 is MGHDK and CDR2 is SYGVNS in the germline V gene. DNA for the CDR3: TGTGCCAGCAGCCAGACAGGGAGCAGGGCTGGCTACACCTTC. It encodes CASSQTGSRAGYTF.

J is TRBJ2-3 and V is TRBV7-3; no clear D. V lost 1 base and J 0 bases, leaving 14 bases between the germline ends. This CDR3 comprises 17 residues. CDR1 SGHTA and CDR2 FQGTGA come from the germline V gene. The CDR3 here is CASSLNPPSTSTDTQYF. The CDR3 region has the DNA TGTGCCAGCAGCTTAAACCCCCCCTCGACTAGCACAGATACGCAGTATTTT.

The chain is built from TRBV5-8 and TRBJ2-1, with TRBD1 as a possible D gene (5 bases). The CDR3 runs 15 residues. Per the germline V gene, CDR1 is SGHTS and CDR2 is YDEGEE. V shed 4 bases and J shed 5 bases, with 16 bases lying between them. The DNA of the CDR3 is TGTGCCAGCAGCCATCCCCTGACAGCTGACAATGAGCAGTTCTTC. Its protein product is CASSHPLTADNEQFF.

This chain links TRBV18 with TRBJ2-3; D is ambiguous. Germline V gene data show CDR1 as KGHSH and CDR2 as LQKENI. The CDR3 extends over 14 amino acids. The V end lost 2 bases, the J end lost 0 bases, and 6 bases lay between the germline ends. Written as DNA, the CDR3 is TGTGCCAGCTCACCATTAGAGAGCACAGATACGCAGTATTTT. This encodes CASSPLESTDTQYF.

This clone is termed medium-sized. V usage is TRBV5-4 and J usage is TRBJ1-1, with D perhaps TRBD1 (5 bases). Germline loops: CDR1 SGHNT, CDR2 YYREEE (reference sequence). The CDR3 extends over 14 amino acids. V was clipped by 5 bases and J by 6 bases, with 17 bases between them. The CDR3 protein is CASRWEGLGSEAFF. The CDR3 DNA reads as TGTGCCAGCAGGTGGGAGGGACTGGGGTCTGAAGCTTTCTTT.

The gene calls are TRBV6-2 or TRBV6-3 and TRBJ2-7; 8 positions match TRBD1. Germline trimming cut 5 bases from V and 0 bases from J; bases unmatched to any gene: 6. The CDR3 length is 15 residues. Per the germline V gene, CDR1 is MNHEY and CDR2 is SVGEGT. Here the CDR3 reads CASSARGRDSYEQYF. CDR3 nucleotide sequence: TGTGCCAGCAGTGCCAGGGGGCGCGACTCCTACGAGCAGTACTTC.

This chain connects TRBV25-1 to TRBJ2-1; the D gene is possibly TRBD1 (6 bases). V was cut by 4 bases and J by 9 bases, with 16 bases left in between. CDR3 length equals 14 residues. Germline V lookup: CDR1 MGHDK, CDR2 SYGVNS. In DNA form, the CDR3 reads TGTGCCAGCAGTGCAATGACAGGCGCGGGTGAGCAGTTCTTC. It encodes CASSAMTGAGEQFF.

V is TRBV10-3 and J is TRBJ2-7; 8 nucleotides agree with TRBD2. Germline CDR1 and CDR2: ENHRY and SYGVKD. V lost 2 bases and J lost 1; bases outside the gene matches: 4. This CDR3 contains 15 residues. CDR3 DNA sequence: TGTGCCATCAGTGAGGGCGGGGGGCTATCCTACGAGCAGTACTTC. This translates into CAISEGGGLSYEQYF.

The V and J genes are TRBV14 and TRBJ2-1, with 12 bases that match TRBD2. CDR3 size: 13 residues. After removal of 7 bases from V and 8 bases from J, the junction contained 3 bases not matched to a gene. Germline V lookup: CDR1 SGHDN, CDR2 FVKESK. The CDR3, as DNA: TGTGCCAGCAAGACTAGCGGGAGCGATGAGCAGTTCTTC. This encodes CASKTSGSDEQFF.

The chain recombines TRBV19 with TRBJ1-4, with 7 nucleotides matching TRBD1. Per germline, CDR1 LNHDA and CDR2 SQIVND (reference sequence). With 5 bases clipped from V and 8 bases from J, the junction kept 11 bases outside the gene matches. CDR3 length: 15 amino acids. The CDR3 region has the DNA TGTGCCAGTAGTGGAGGGGGCGCGGCGATAGAAAAACTGTTTTTT. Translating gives CASSGGGAAIEKLFF.

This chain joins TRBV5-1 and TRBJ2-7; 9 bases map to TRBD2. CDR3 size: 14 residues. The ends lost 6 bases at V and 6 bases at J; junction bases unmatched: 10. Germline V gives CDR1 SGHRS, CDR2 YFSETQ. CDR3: CASKWREGLGEQYF. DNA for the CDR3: TGCGCCAGCAAGTGGCGGGAGGGCCTGGGCGAGCAGTACTTC.